A selection of T cell receptor beta chains follows, all from one sample in a study of OX40 agonist ivuxolimab in advanced cancers. Produced via immunoSEQ multiplex PCR; TCRdb's table is partial and in-frame only. Of fewer than 100,000 clones listed, roughly nine tenths are singletons. Sample: CD4+ or CD8+ T cells sorted from blood, taken in a trial of the OX40 agonist ivuxolimab. These receptors originate from an adult with an advanced solid tumor such as melanoma, head and neck, liver or kidney cancer. The CDR3 runs from the conserved cysteine through the conserved F or W. The D gene is left open where the match is weak. Clone size is given for some rows only: seen once, a few or many times, or a class if the clone is expanded.

D gene | clone size | J gene | V gene | CDR3 protein | CDR3 DNA
TRBD1 | - | TRBJ1-2 | TRBV10-3 | CAIRRQGAAVGYTF | TGTGCCATCAGACGACAGGGGGCGGCTGTTGGCTACACCTTC
TRBD1 | - | TRBJ1-3 | TRBV10-3 | CAIRGTDSGNTIYF | TGTGCCATCAGGGGGACAGACTCTGGAAACACCATATATTTT
TRBD2 | - | TRBJ2-6 | TRBV5-1 | CASSSLGTRGKDGANVLTF | TGCGCCAGCAGCTCTCTTGGGACTAGGGGAAAAGATGGGGCCAACGTCCTGACTTTC
- | - | TRBJ2-1 | TRBV5-4 | CASSLGGQSWIYNEQFF | TGTGCCAGCAGCTTGGGCGGGCAGAGTTGGATCTACAATGAGCAGTTCTTC
TRBD2 | - | TRBJ2-1 | TRBV29-1 | CSVETSGSSYNEQFF | TGCAGCGTCGAGACTAGCGGGAGCTCCTACAATGAGCAGTTCTTC
TRBD1 | - | TRBJ2-7 | TRBV28 | CASNPYRDRSSYEQYF | TGTGCCAGCAACCCCTACCGGGACAGAAGCTCCTACGAGCAGTACTTC
TRBD1 | - | TRBJ2-1 | TRBV6-5 | CASRQTGGGYNEQFF | TGTGCCAGCAGGCAGACAGGGGGGGGATACAATGAGCAGTTCTTC
TRBD1 | - | TRBJ2-5 | TRBV19 | CASRTTGGQETQYF | TGTGCCAGTAGGACAACAGGGGGACAAGAGACCCAGTACTTC
- | - | TRBJ2-5 | TRBV7-9 | CASSIQTGLATQYF | TGTGCCAGCAGCATCCAGACAGGTTTGGCGACCCAGTACTTC
TRBD2 | - | TRBJ2-1 | TRBV6-1 | CASSPGLAGYNEQFF | TGTGCCAGCAGCCCGGGACTAGCGGGTTACAATGAGCAGTTCTTC
- | - | TRBJ1-4 | TRBV7-2 | CASSPVGGGYKLFF | TGTGCCAGCAGCCCGGTCGGTGGGGGCTACAAACTGTTTTTT
TRBD2 | once | TRBJ2-7 | TRBV2 | CASSRGLAGFYEQYF | TGTGCCAGCAGTAGAGGACTAGCGGGCTTCTACGAGCAGTACTTC
TRBD1 | - | TRBJ1-5 | TRBV18 | CASSHSTGGGQPQHF | TGTGCCAGCTCCCATTCCACAGGGGGCGGTCAGCCCCAGCATTTT
- | once | TRBJ2-1 | TRBV2 | CASSLLRSYNEQFF | TGTGCCAGCAGCCTATTACGCTCCTACAATGAGCAGTTCTTC
TRBD1 | - | TRBJ1-2 | TRBV5-5 | CASSEPGQGGPGSYTF | TGTGCCAGCAGCGAACCGGGACAGGGGGGGCCTGGGAGCTACACCTTC
TRBD2 | - | TRBJ2-3 | TRBV2 | CASGVTSGIGKQYF | TGTGCCAGCGGGGTGACTAGCGGGATTGGCAAGCAGTATTTT
TRBD1 | - | TRBJ2-2 | TRBV18 | CASPASGQLSPGELFF | TGTGCCAGCCCCGCGTCGGGACAGCTTTCCCCCGGGGAGCTGTTTTTT
- | - | TRBJ1-4 | TRBV28 | CASSTGQLYNEKLFF | TGTGCCAGCAGTACCGGACAGCTCTATAATGAAAAACTGTTTTTT
TRBD1 | - | TRBJ2-7 | TRBV29-1 | CSVGSRGTGAYEQYF | TGCAGCGTTGGTTCACGGGGGACAGGAGCCTACGAGCAGTACTTC
- | - | TRBJ1-5 | TRBV6-5 | CASSYSYQTAGQPQHF | TGTGCCAGCAGTTACTCGTATCAGACAGCGGGTCAGCCCCAGCATTTT
TRBD2 | - | TRBJ2-5 | TRBV5-1 | CASSLAGTSQETQYF | TGCGCCAGCAGCTTGGCTGGGACTAGCCAAGAGACCCAGTACTTC
- | - | TRBJ2-1 | TRBV29-1 | CSVEEGRKTYNEQFF | TGCAGCGTTGAAGAAGGGAGGAAAACCTACAATGAGCAGTTCTTC
- | - | TRBJ2-5 | TRBV28 | CASSLSVRRQETQYF | TGTGCCAGCAGTTTATCGGTCAGAAGGCAAGAGACCCAGTACTTC
- | few | TRBJ1-5 | TRBV2 | CASSGSDQPQHF | TGTGCCAGCAGTGGGAGCGATCAGCCCCAGCATTTT
- | - | TRBJ1-1 | TRBV9 | CASSVQVGGTEAFF | TGTGCCAGCAGCGTCCAGGTCGGGGGCACTGAAGCTTTCTTT
TRBD2 | - | TRBJ2-3 | TRBV25-1 | CASSERGGPTDTQYF | TGTGCCAGCAGCGAGCGGGGGGGCCCCACAGATACGCAGTATTTT
- | - | TRBJ1-2 | TRBV5-4 | CASSLDGGRGYTF | TGTGCCAGCAGCTTGGACGGTGGGAGAGGCTACACCTTC
- | once | TRBJ2-7 | TRBV18 | CASAGQRMGEQYF | TGTGCCAGCGCGGGACAGAGAATGGGGGAGCAGTACTTC
- | - | TRBJ2-2 | TRBV29-1 | CSTSDTGELFF | TGCAGCACGAGCGACACCGGGGAGCTGTTTTTT
TRBD2 | - | TRBJ2-7 | TRBV7-9 | CASSRTSGSSYEQYF | TGTGCCAGCAGCAGGACTAGCGGTAGCTCCTACGAGCAGTACTTC
TRBD2 | - | TRBJ2-1 | TRBV5-1 | CASSSLAGGPDEQFF | TGCGCCAGCAGCTCCCTAGCGGGGGGGCCCGATGAGCAGTTCTTC
- | - | TRBJ2-7 | TRBV27 | CASSLSVMPTAEQYF | TGTGCCAGCAGTTTATCGGTGATGCCTACCGCCGAGCAGTACTTC
- | - | TRBJ2-3 | TRBV27 | CASSLYTTRSDTQYF | TGTGCCAGCAGTTTATACACGACTAGATCAGATACGCAGTATTTT
- | - | TRBJ1-1 | TRBV28 | CASSSPQRQDTEAFF | TGTGCCAGCAGTTCCCCCCAAAGACAGGACACTGAAGCTTTCTTT
- | - | TRBJ2-5 | TRBV2 | CASSEGVALTQYF | TGTGCCAGCAGTGAGGGGGTTGCTCTGACCCAGTACTTC
- | few | TRBJ1-2 | TRBV19 | CASSTGKGVNYGYTF | TGTGCCAGTAGTACAGGGAAGGGAGTTAACTATGGCTACACCTTC
TRBD2 | - | TRBJ2-5 | TRBV7-3 | CASSFSGGAVETQYF | TGTGCCAGCAGCTTTAGCGGGGGGGCCGTAGAGACCCAGTACTTC
- | - | TRBJ2-1 | TRBV19 | CASSTLPGQGGNEQFF | TGTGCCAGTAGTACCCTCCCTGGGCAGGGGGGGAATGAGCAGTTCTTC
- | - | TRBJ2-5 | TRBV18 | CASSPIAILGETQYF | TGTGCCAGCTCACCGATAGCGATCCTCGGGGAGACCCAGTACTTC
TRBD1 | - | TRBJ1-2 | TRBV7-2 | CASSLSRQGGGGYTF | TGTGCCAGCAGCTTAAGCAGACAGGGGGGTGGTGGCTACACCTTC
- | - | TRBJ2-5 | TRBV10-3 | CATAHSGGDEKTQYF | TGTGCCACCGCCCATAGTGGGGGAGATGAGAAGACCCAGTACTTC
- | - | TRBJ1-3 | TRBV6-1 | CASSDGSWGNTIYF | TGTGCCAGCAGTGATGGGTCCTGGGGAAACACCATATATTTT
TRBD2 | - | TRBJ2-3 | TRBV7-2 | CASSLVGVLAGDTDTQYF | TGTGCCAGCAGCTTAGTCGGGGTACTAGCGGGAGACACAGATACGCAGTATTTT
- | - | TRBJ2-7 | TRBV5-1 | CASSLGRGQSSYEQYF | TGCGCCAGCAGCTTGGGCCGCGGACAGAGCTCCTACGAGCAGTACTTC
TRBD1 | - | TRBJ2-3 | TRBV7-2 | CASSPQGARTDTQYF | TGTGCCAGCAGCCCACAGGGGGCGAGGACAGATACGCAGTATTTT
- | - | TRBJ2-5 | TRBV7-6 | CASSPQASRETQYF | TGTGCCAGCAGCCCCCAGGCTAGCAGGGAGACCCAGTACTTC
- | - | TRBJ1-2 | TRBV7-2 | CASSLRGGPNYGYTF | TGTGCCAGCAGCTTACGGGGAGGGCCCAACTATGGCTACACCTTC
- | once | TRBJ2-1 | TRBV7-2 | CASSVRGGYNEQFF | TGTGCCAGCAGCGTAAGGGGGGGGTACAATGAGCAGTTCTTC